One sample yielded the 20 T cell receptor beta chains listed below, sequenced in a study of identifying expanded T cells in peripheral blood. Repertoires were generated with immunoSEQ multiplex PCR, while TCRdb's copy carries only in-frame clones and drops some. The sample carries around 60,000 clones, around 81% recorded once. Sequenced material: blood. These receptors came from a person aged 18-70 years in good health.

This chain joins TRBV7-2 and TRBJ2-1; 13 nucleotides agree with TRBD2. Germline CDR1 SGHTA, CDR2 FQGNSA. The junction had 8 bases not matched to a gene; V was cut back by 3 bases and J by 9 bases. The CDR3 runs to 16 residues. CDR3 coding DNA: TGTGCCAGCAGCTTCACTAGCGGGAGGGCCTCGGGTGAGCAGTTCTTC. Translated, it gives CASSFTSGRASGEQFF.

This clone came up once. This sequence joins TRBV6-5 and TRBJ2-3; weak D call: TRBD2 (5 bases). Trimming removed 7 bases at V and 4 bases at J, with 15 bases between. This CDR3 spans 14 amino acids. CDR1 is MNHEY, CDR2 SVGAGI, per germline. CDR3 amino acids: CASKRGGTADTQYF. CDR3 bases: TGTGCCAGCAAGAGAGGAGGTACCGCAGATACGCAGTATTTT.

This chain links TRBV19 with TRBJ1-2, with 7 bases fitting TRBD1. Unmatched junction bases numbered 8, after V lost 7 bases and J lost 3 bases. Germline loops: CDR1 LNHDA, CDR2 SQIVND (reference sequence). This CDR3 spans 14 amino acids. CDR3 sequence (DNA): TGTGCCAGTAACAGGGGCTGGAACGACTATGGCTACACCTTC. Translation gives CASNRGWNDYGYTF.

This clone has just a few counts. The germline gene is not matched at one end of the junction; a read error may be the cause. This sequence joins TRBV4-1 and TRBJ1-2, with TRBD1 matching over 8 bases. The germline V gene encodes CDR1 MGHRA and CDR2 YSYEKL. The CDR3 runs 13 residues. DNA for the CDR3: TGCGCCAGCAGCCAAGGAGATGGACAGGGAAACGCCTTC. Translating gives CASSQGDGQGNAF.

The chain combines TRBV5-5 with TRBJ2-7, with TRBD2 matching over 11 bases. The V and J ends lost 4 bases and 3 bases, in that order; junction bases with no gene match: 6. Germline CDR1 SGHKS, CDR2 YYEKEE (reference sequence). The CDR3 spans 15 residues. The chain's CDR3 is CASSLGTSGIYEQYF. DNA of the CDR3: TGTGCCAGCAGCCTTGGGACTAGCGGTATCTACGAGCAGTACTTC.

DNA of the CDR3: TGTGCCAGCAGCTTAGGAACAGTTGAGATGCAGTTCTTC. The encoded protein is CASSLGTVEMQFF. J is TRBJ2-1 and V is TRBV7-9; D is ambiguous. Germline V lookup: CDR1 SEHNR, CDR2 FQNEAQ (reference sequence). V lost 1 base and J lost 12, with 13 bases in between. CDR3 length: 13 residues.

The chain combines TRBV11-2 with TRBJ1-1; D is undetermined. Germline V gives CDR1 SGHAT, CDR2 FQNNGV. V was shortened by 4 bases and J by 1 base, with 10 bases between the two germline ends. The CDR3 has 14 amino acids. The CDR3 DNA sequence: TGTGCCAGCAGCTCGACAAGACAGAACACTGAAGCTTTCTTT. This encodes CASSSTRQNTEAFF.

The rearrangement links TRBV6-1 to TRBJ1-2; D is ambiguous. V lost 7 bases and J 4 bases, leaving 10 bases between the germline ends. This CDR3 comprises 12 residues. Germline values: CDR1 MNHNS, CDR2 SASEGT. DNA of the CDR3: TGTGCCAGCATAAGGGATCTCTATGGCTACACCTTC. This translates into CASIRDLYGYTF.

The V call is TRBV9, the J call TRBJ1-3; possibly TRBD1 for D (6 bases). V dropped 0 bases and J dropped 4 bases, with 11 bases sitting between them. This CDR3 is built from 15 residues. Germline assignment: CDR1 SGDLS and CDR2 YYNGEE. The CDR3, as DNA: TGTGCCAGCAGCGTAGATGGGGGGCACGGAAACACCATATATTTT. It encodes CASSVDGGHGNTIYF.

The chain carries TRBV7-3 and TRBJ2-3; 9 bases align to TRBD2. The length of the CDR3 is 16 residues. With V trimmed by 5 bases and J by 2 bases, 8 bases remained unmatched. Germline CDR1 and CDR2: SGHTA and FQGTGA. DNA for the CDR3: TGTGCCAGCAGCCGAGCGGGGGGACCTCTCACAGATACGCAGTATTTT. It is translated as CASSRAGGPLTDTQYF.

CDR3 sequence (DNA): TGTGCCAGCATGAGGGACAGGGCCAATGAGCAGTTCTTC. This codes for CASMRDRANEQFF. This chain links TRBV5-5 with TRBJ2-1, with TRBD1 matching 9 bases. The CDR3 is 13 amino acids. The trim removed 6 bases at V and 6 bases at J, leaving 4 bases unmatched. The germline V gene has CDR1 SGHKS and CDR2 YYEKEE (reference sequence).

For the CDR3, the DNA is TGTGCCAGCAGTGAAGCGGGACAGGGCTTTGGCTACACCTTC. As protein: CASSEAGQGFGYTF. V gene TRBV2 combines with J gene TRBJ1-2; the match to TRBD1 covers 9 bases. V shed 0 bases, J shed 7 bases, and the junction held 3 bases outside the gene matches. Per germline, CDR1 SNHLY and CDR2 FYNNEI. The CDR3 loop spans 14 amino acids.

The rearrangement joins TRBV5-1 to TRBJ1-2, with 8 bases matching TRBD1. CDR1 is SGHRS, CDR2 YFSETQ, per germline. J lost 8 bases, V lost 3 bases, and 9 bases had no gene match. This CDR3 comprises 14 residues. This chain's CDR3 is CASSSTGTGHGYTF. For the CDR3, the DNA is TGCGCCAGCAGCTCAACCGGGACAGGTCACGGCTACACCTTC.

CDR3 protein: CASRDAISGANVLTF. The CDR3 region has the DNA TGCGCCAGCCGAGATGCAATCTCTGGGGCCAACGTCCTGACTTTC. The chain links TRBV10-2 to TRBJ2-6; D call uncertain. V was clipped by 8 bases and J by 0 bases, with 11 bases between them. Germline assignment: CDR1 WSHSY and CDR2 SAAADI. This CDR3 is 15 amino acids long.

The count of this clone is one. The genes are TRBV9 and TRBJ1-1; unclear D gene. This CDR3 has 14 amino acids. Per germline, CDR1 SGDLS and CDR2 YYNGEE. V was cut by 0 bases and J by 2 bases, with 8 bases left in between. CDR3 DNA: TGTGCCAGCAGCGTAGGTGGCAGCAACACTGAAGCTTTCTTT. It is translated as CASSVGGSNTEAFF.

The gene calls are TRBV6-1 and TRBJ1-1, with unresolved D. V was shortened by 2 bases and J by 14 bases, with 12 bases between the two germline ends. Looked up from germline, CDR1 is MNHNS and CDR2 is SASEGT. The CDR3 is 11 residues long. The CDR3, as DNA: TGTGCCAGCAGTGAATTTGGTGCCCCCTTCTTT. Translation gives CASSEFGAPFF.

This clone was counted once. The rearrangement uses TRBV2 and TRBJ1-1, with 7 nucleotides matching TRBD1. The CDR3 is 13 amino acids. Trimming cost V 6 bases and J 1 base; bases outside gene matches: 2. CDR1 is SNHLY, CDR2 FYNNEI, per germline. DNA of the CDR3: TGTGCCAGCAGCAACAGGGGGAACACTGAAGCTTTCTTT. The encoded protein is CASSNRGNTEAFF.

The chain recombines TRBV7-2 with TRBJ2-7, with TRBD2 matching 8 bases. CDR1 is SGHTA, CDR2 FQGNSA, per germline. V trimming: 6 bases; J trimming: 6 bases; junction bases outside the gene matches: 13. The CDR3 is 15 amino acids. The CDR3, as DNA: TGTGCCAGCAGACCAGCCCCGGGACTAGGACTCGAGCAGTACTTC. It translates to CASRPAPGLGLEQYF.

The rearrangement uses TRBV7-2 and TRBJ2-6, with TRBD2 identical over 14 bases. Germline V CDR1 and CDR2: SGHTA, FQGNSA. The V and J ends lost 0 bases and 0 bases, in that order; junction bases with no gene match: 7. This CDR3 is built from 21 residues. The CDR3 reads CASSLAPGTSGSRSGANVLTF. The CDR3 coding sequence is TGTGCCAGCAGCTTAGCGCCCGGGACTAGCGGGAGCCGCTCTGGGGCCAACGTCCTGACTTTC.

The chain joins TRBV25-1 to TRBJ1-2; D is possibly TRBD1 (6 bases). With 6 bases removed from V and 4 bases from J, the gap between germline ends came to 21 bases. Looked up from germline, CDR1 is MGHDK and CDR2 is SYGVNS. The CDR3 covers 16 residues. CDR3 region: CASRPHTAQGFYGYTF. In DNA form, the CDR3 reads TGTGCCAGCAGGCCGCATACCGCACAGGGATTCTATGGCTACACCTTC.